What follows is one TCR beta chain and its context. This receptor's antigen is unknown. No much larger clone is present one base from it, and per-base qualities are unavailable. The data are from a study of blood T cell repertoires in COVID-19 (dated by TCRdb to 2018 to 2020). Regarding the complete study: Samples covering the acute and convalescent phases of COVID-19 were provided by collaborators in the United States, Italy and Spain. The samples were drawn from two sources: the first 160 participants of the ongoing ImmuneRACE study, and approximately 1,300 subjects contributed by 6 global collaborators. Deeply sampled blood TCRbeta repertoires from subjects exposed to, actively infected with, or recovered from COVID-19 were included in the dataset. Where available, HLA class I and class II types were taken from metadata supplied by the sample provider and were not determined by assay-based typing. The prospective study material was composed of cDNA or gDNA derived from T cells, B-cell-depleted T cells, or PBMCs. The repertoires were released in a freely available public database meant as a resource for research on the immune response to SARS-CoV-2. Nearly every sample came with metadata listing a de-identified subject ID, COVID-19 status, age in years and sex. Study-wide conclusions, independent of this receptor: Clinical and demographic metadata were provided uncurated, with the amount varying by source and participant.

TCRbeta CDR3 regions were amplified from genomic DNA by means of the immunoSEQ Assay, a bias-controlled multiplex PCR. As for how the authors treated the data: Within the assay, amplification of reference gene primers was used to estimate how many nucleated cells each sample contained. To quantify the absolute abundance of each unique TCRbeta CDR3 rearrangement, sequence reads were collapsed and filtered. For each sample, productive Simpson clonality was calculated by taking the square root of Simpson's diversity index across productive rearrangements. TCRdb limited this immuneACCESS table to in-frame rearrangements with V and J called. A share of clones is missing; checked studies link under half to unresolved V genes, and the rest is unexplained. V and J calls and clone size are as listed in that table; D and trimming were resolved from the DNA. Here the sample has about 340,000 clones; around 88% occur a single time. Approximately 3.1% of the sample is in the top ten clones.

The collaborating institutions used their own protocols to collect whole blood in K2EDTA tubes. Collaborator samples were shipped for TCRbeta analysis as frozen whole blood, isolated PBMCs, or DNA extracted from either sample type. CDR3 length: 18 amino acids, cysteine to phenylalanine. This entry keeps only the CDR3 DNA: 54 bases, framed from base 1. V drops 0 bases and J drops 0 bases, leaving 12 bases in between. The germline V gene sets CDR1 to MNHNS and CDR2 to SASEGT. The chain is assembled from TRBV6-1 and TRBJ1-6; the D gene cannot be named for sure. This TCR came from a man aged 25 to 45 with active or convalescent COVID-19. The source material was peripheral blood. The sequenced DNA: TGTGCCAGCAGTGAAGCAGGACTTTTGAGCTCCTATAATTCACCCCTCCACTTT. Its protein is CASSEAGLLSSYNSPLHF.